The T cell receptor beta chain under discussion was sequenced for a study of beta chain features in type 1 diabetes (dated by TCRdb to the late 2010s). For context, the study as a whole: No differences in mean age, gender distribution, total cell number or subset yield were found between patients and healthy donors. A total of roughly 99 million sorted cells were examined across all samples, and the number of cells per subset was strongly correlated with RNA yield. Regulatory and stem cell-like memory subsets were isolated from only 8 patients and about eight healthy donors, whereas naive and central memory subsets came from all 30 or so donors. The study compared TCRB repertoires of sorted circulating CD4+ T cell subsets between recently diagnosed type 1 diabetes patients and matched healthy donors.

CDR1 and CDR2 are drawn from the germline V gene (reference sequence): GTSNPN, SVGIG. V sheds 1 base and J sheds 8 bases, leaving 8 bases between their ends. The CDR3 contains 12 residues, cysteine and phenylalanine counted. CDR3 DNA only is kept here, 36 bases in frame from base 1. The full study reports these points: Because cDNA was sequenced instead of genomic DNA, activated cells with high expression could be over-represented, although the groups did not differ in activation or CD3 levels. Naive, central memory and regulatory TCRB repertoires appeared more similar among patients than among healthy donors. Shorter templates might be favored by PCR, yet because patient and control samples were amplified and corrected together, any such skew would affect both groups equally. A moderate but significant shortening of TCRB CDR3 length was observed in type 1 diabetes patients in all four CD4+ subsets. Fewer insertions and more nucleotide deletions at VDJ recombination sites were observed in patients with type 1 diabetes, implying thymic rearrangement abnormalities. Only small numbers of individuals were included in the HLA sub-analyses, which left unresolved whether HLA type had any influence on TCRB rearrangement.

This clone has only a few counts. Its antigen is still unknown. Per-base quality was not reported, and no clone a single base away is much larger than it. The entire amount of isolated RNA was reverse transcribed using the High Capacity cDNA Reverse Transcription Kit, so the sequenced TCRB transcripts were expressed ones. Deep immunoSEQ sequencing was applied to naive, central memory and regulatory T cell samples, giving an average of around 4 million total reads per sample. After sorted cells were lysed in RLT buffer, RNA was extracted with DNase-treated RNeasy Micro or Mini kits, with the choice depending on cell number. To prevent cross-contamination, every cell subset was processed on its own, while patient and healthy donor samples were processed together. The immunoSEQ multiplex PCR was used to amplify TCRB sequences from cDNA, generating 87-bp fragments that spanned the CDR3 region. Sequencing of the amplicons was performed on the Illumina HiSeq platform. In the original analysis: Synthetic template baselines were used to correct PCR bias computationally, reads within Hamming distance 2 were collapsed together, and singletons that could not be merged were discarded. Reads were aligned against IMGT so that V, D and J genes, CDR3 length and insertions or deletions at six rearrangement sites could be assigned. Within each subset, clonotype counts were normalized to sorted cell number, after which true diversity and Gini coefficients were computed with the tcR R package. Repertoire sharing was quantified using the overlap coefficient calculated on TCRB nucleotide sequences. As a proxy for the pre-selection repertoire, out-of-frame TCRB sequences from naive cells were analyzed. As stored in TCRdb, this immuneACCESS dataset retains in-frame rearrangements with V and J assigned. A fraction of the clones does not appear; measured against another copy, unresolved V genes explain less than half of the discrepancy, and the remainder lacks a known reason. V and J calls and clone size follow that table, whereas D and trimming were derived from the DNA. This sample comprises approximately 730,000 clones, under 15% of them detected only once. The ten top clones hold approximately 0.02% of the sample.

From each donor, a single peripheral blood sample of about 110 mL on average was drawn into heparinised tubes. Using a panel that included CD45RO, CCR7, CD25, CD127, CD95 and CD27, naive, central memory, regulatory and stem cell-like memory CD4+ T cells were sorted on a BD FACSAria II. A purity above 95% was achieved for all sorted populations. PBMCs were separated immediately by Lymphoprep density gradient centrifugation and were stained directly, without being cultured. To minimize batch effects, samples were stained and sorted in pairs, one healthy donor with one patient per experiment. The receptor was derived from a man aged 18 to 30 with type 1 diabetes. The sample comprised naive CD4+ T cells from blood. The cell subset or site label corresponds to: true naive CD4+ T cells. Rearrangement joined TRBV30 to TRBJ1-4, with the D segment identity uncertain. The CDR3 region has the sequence CAWSDRLEKLFF. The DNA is TGTGCCTGGAGTGATCGTCTCGAAAAACTGTTTTTT.